The 30 T cell receptor beta chains below all came from one sample that was sequenced in a study of blood T cell repertoires in COVID-19. Generated by immunoSEQ multiplex PCR, the TCRdb table keeps only in-frame clones and is missing some. The sample lists 100,000 or so clones, around 92% occurring once. The sequenced sample consisted of peripheral blood. The source is a man over 45 with active COVID-19.

The V gene is TRBV7-9, the J gene TRBJ1-1; D is perhaps TRBD1 (6 bases). Germline CDR1 reads SEHNR; CDR2 reads FQNEAQ (reference sequence). V dropped 6 bases and J dropped 6 bases, with 17 bases sitting between them. The CDR3 is made up of 14 amino acids. CDR3 loop: CASRLTGNSAEAFF. CDR3 sequence (DNA): TGTGCCAGCAGGTTAACAGGGAATTCGGCTGAAGCTTTCTTT.

V and J are TRBV27 and TRBJ2-2; 8 positions match TRBD2. Germline-derived CDR1 and CDR2 are MNHEY and SMNVEV (reference sequence). The CDR3 extends over 15 amino acids. V was pared by 0 bases and J by 5 bases, with 2 bases of the junction left unmatched. Here the CDR3 reads CASSLSLAGTGELFF. The CDR3, as DNA: TGTGCCAGCAGTTTATCATTAGCGGGAACCGGGGAGCTGTTTTTT.

This clone was observed once. V usage is TRBV7-2 and J usage is TRBJ1-5; 9 positions agree with TRBD1. This CDR3 is built from 15 residues. V trimming: 5 bases; J trimming: 6 bases; junction bases outside the gene matches: 8. Germline V CDR1 and CDR2: SGHTA, FQGNSA. The CDR3 coding sequence is TGTGCCAGCAGCCCCCGGACAGGGGCCCTTCAGCCCCAGCATTTT. Translation gives CASSPRTGALQPQHF.

In the case of this clone: A read error may produce the germline difference seen at one junction end. In DNA, the CDR3 is TGTGCCAGCAGCAAAGAAGGACTAGGCGCAGATACGCAGTATTTT. This translates into CASSKEGLGADTQYF. The V call is TRBV3-1 (or the pseudogene TRBV3-2), the J call TRBJ2-3, with 7 bases that match TRBD2. The CDR3 has 15 amino acids. Germline loops: CDR1 LGHDT, CDR2 YNNKEL (reference sequence).

The rearrangement joins TRBV28 to TRBJ1-4; D is uncertain. Germline CDR1 and CDR2: MDHEN and SYDVKM. V lost 9 bases and J lost 0, with 14 bases in between. The CDR3 sequence is 15 residues long. The CDR3 DNA follows: TGTGCCAGTGCGGCACCACTTACAACTAATGAAAAACTGTTTTTT. Translating it yields CASAAPLTTNEKLFF.

This rearrangement joins TRBV5-1 to TRBJ2-7, with 9 positions matching TRBD1. Germline CDR1 SGHRS, CDR2 YFSETQ. Trimming removed 0 bases from V and 5 bases from J; junction bases left unmatched: 12. This CDR3 spans 17 amino acids. The CDR3 DNA reads as TGCGCCAGCAGCTTGGGGCTAGGTGTGGACAGGGGAAACGAGCAGTACTTC. The encoded protein is CASSLGLGVDRGNEQYF.

The genes are TRBV6-5 and TRBJ2-3; 10 bases match TRBD2. CDR3 size: 14 residues. V trimming: 5 bases; J trimming: 6 bases; junction bases outside the gene matches: 5. CDR1 and CDR2 (germline): MNHEY, SVGAGI. In DNA, the CDR3 is TGTGCCAGCAGTCCGGGACTAGCGTGGGATACGCAGTATTTT. Amino acid sequence: CASSPGLAWDTQYF.

The genes are TRBV24-1 and TRBJ2-2; 8 bases are a match to TRBD1. The J segment lost 3 bases and the V segment lost 2 bases, leaving 10 bases of the junction unmatched. The CDR3 has 18 amino acids. Germline V lookup: CDR1 KGHDR, CDR2 SFDVKD. The CDR3 nucleotides read TGTGCCACCAGTGATTCACTCCGACAGGGGTTCGACACCGGGGAGCTGTTTTTT. Residues: CATSDSLRQGFDTGELFF.

The chain employs TRBV19 and TRBJ1-5; D unresolved. V lost 5 bases and J 5 bases, leaving 7 bases between the germline ends. The V gene's germline CDR1 is LNHDA and CDR2 SQIVND (reference sequence). The length of the CDR3 is 12 residues. CDR3 bases: TGTGCCAGTAGTCTTATTGATCAGCCCCAGCATTTT. Protein sequence: CASSLIDQPQHF.

V and J are TRBV19 and TRBJ1-5; 10 bases fit TRBD1. The CDR3 covers 15 residues. The germline V gene has CDR1 LNHDA and CDR2 SQIVND (reference sequence). The V gene end was trimmed by 3 bases and the J gene end by 6 bases; junction bases not matched to a gene: 5. The DNA of the CDR3 is TGTGCCAGTAGTATCTACGGACAGGGGGGTCAGCCCCAGCATTTT. Residues: CASSIYGQGGQPQHF.

The count of this clone is one. The chain couples TRBV27 to TRBJ2-1; 8 nucleotides agree with TRBD2. Germline CDR1 and CDR2: MNHEY and SMNVEV (reference sequence). J lost 3 bases, V lost 2 bases, and 6 bases had no gene match. The CDR3 is 16 amino acids. CDR3 in DNA: TGTGCCAGCAGTTTAATAAGCGGGGGTTTCTACAATGAGCAGTTCTTC. This codes for CASSLISGGFYNEQFF.

Only one count was recorded for this clone. The gene calls are TRBV15 and TRBJ2-7; TRBD2 agrees at 9 bases. Unmatched junction bases numbered 9, after V lost 0 bases and J lost 3 bases. Germline V gene data show CDR1 as LNHNV and CDR2 as YYDKDF (reference sequence). The CDR3 loop spans 17 amino acids. CDR3 DNA sequence: TGTGCCACCAGCAGAGATCCGTGGACTAGCGCGCACTACGAGCAGTACTTC. As protein: CATSRDPWTSAHYEQYF.

This sequence joins TRBV3-1 (or the pseudogene TRBV3-2) and TRBJ1-2; 9 bases agree with TRBD1. The CDR3 has 13 amino acids. The J segment lost 5 bases and the V segment lost 4 bases, leaving 2 bases of the junction unmatched. Looked up from germline, CDR1 is LGHDT and CDR2 is YNNKEL (reference sequence). CDR3 nucleotide sequence: TGTGCCAGCAGCCCGGGACAGGGATATGGCTACACCTTC. Protein sequence: CASSPGQGYGYTF.

The chain links TRBV28 to TRBJ2-7, with 7 bases lining up with TRBD2. CDR3 length equals 14 residues. Germline CDR1 and CDR2: MDHEN and SYDVKM. V shed 7 bases and J 3 bases; nucleotides not matched to a gene: 9. CDR3 nucleotide sequence: TGTGCCAGCACCTTGCCGGGACTAAACTACGAGCAGTACTTC. Its protein is CASTLPGLNYEQYF.

This rearrangement joins TRBV5-8 to TRBJ1-2; D might be TRBD1 (6 bases). Between the trimmed V and J ends, which lost 4 bases and 1 base, there was a span of 8 bases. Germline V lookup: CDR1 SGHTS, CDR2 YDEGEE. The CDR3 consists of 13 residues. The CDR3 spells CASSQDSNYGYTF. The CDR3 DNA is TGTGCCAGCAGCCAGGACAGTAACTATGGCTACACCTTC. Full variable domain (missing parts from reference TRBV5-8 and TRBJ1-2): EAGVTQSPTHLIKTRGQQATLRCSPISGHTSVYWYQQALGLGLQFLLWYDEGEERNRGNFPPRFSGRQFPNYSSELNVNALELEDSALYLCASSQDSNYGYTFGSGTRLTVV.

The CDR3 region is CASSTRGYTF. For the CDR3, the DNA is TGTGCCAGCAGCACTCGCGGCTACACCTTC. This chain uses TRBV6-5 with TRBJ1-2; D unclear. The CDR3 covers 10 residues. Trimming removed 6 bases from V and 8 bases from J, with 7 bases in between. Germline V gives CDR1 MNHEY, CDR2 SVGAGI.

The gene calls are TRBV5-1 and TRBJ1-1; D gene ambiguous. The germline V and J ends were trimmed by 5 bases and 3 bases, with 8 bases remaining between them. This CDR3 has 12 amino acids. Germline-derived CDR1 and CDR2 are SGHRS and YFSETQ. CDR3 residues: CASREGYTEAFF. The DNA of the CDR3 is TGCGCCAGCAGAGAGGGTTACACTGAAGCTTTCTTT. Full variable domain (remainder filled in from reference TRBV5-1 and TRBJ1-1): KAGVTQTPRYLIKTRGQQVTLSCSPISGHRSVSWYQQTPGQGLQFLFEYFSETQRNKGNFPGRFSGRQFSNSRSEMNVSTLELGDSALYLCASREGYTEAFFGQGTRLTVV.

There are a few counts of this clone. The chain uses TRBV30 and TRBJ1-1; 9 bases line up with TRBD1. Looked up from germline, CDR1 is GTSNPN and CDR2 is SVGIG (reference sequence). Trimming removed 5 bases from V and 8 bases from J; junction bases left unmatched: 3. The CDR3 contains 11 residues. The CDR3 DNA reads TGTGCCTGGGGACAGGGGAAAGAAGCTTTCTTT. The encoded protein is CAWGQGKEAFF.

This chain links TRBV20-1 with TRBJ1-4; the match to TRBD1 covers 7 bases. After removal of 3 bases from V and 7 bases from J, the junction contained 5 bases not matched to a gene. This CDR3 comprises 13 residues. From germline, CDR1 is DFQATT and CDR2 SNEGSKA (reference sequence). As DNA, the CDR3 is TGCAGTGCTAGTAATCAGGGGGGTGAAAAACTGTTTTTT. Its translation: CSASNQGGEKLFF.

The chain employs TRBV20-1 and TRBJ2-1, with 8 bases lining up with TRBD2. Germline CDR1 DFQATT, CDR2 SNEGSKA (reference sequence). The trim removed 3 bases at V and 2 bases at J, leaving 3 bases unmatched. The CDR3 covers 14 residues. The CDR3 nucleotides read TGCAGTGCTAGTGCTAGCGGGCCCTACAATGAGCAGTTCTTC. This encodes CSASASGPYNEQFF.

This clone was seen only a few times. The chain links TRBV7-2 to TRBJ2-3, with TRBD2 matching over 7 bases. CDR1 and CDR2 (germline): SGHTA, FQGNSA. The CDR3 is 14 residues long. The junction had 4 bases not matched to a gene; V was cut back by 3 bases and J by 4 bases. The CDR3 DNA sequence: TGTGCCAGCAGCTTCTGGACTAGTGCAGATACGCAGTATTTT. Its translation is CASSFWTSADTQYF.

In the case of this clone: This CDR3 is also generated by other DNA sequences in the sample. This sequence joins TRBV28 and TRBJ2-7; D remains ambiguous. Germline values: CDR1 MDHEN, CDR2 SYDVKM. V was trimmed by 2 bases and J by 2 bases, leaving 4 bases between them. The CDR3 totals 12 residues. CDR3 protein: CASSLRAYEQYF. CDR3 in DNA: TGTGCCAGCAGTTTACGTGCCTACGAGCAGTACTTC.

The chain has TRBV10-2 and TRBJ2-1, with TRBD2 matching 11 bases. The CDR3 runs to 14 residues. V trimming: 6 bases; J trimming: 4 bases; junction bases outside the gene matches: 2. The germline V gene encodes CDR1 WSHSY and CDR2 SAAADI. Here the CDR3 reads CASRLAGEYNEQFF. The CDR3 DNA is TGCGCCAGCAGACTAGCGGGAGAATACAATGAGCAGTTCTTC.

The chain combines TRBV11-2 with TRBJ2-1; TRBD1 aligns across 9 bases. Germline lookup yields CDR1 SGHAT and CDR2 FQNNGV. CDR3 size: 13 residues. The ends lost 3 bases at V and 7 bases at J; junction bases unmatched: 1. CDR3 sequence reads: CASSLDRGNEQFF. DNA for the CDR3: TGTGCCAGCAGCTTGGACAGGGGAAATGAGCAGTTCTTC.

The chain recombines TRBV29-1 with TRBJ2-1; 9 nucleotides align to TRBD2. The CDR3 spans 13 residues. J lost 1 base, V lost 6 bases, and 1 base had no gene match. Germline loops: CDR1 SQVTM, CDR2 ANQGSEA. The CDR3 reads CSVTSGSYNEQFF. The DNA for the CDR3 is TGCAGCGTGACTAGCGGTTCCTACAATGAGCAGTTCTTC.

This rearrangement joins TRBV3-1 (or the pseudogene TRBV3-2) to TRBJ2-3; weak D call: TRBD2 (6 bases). In germline, CDR1 is LGHDT, CDR2 YNNKEL (reference sequence). This CDR3 is 17 amino acids long. V lost 4 bases and J lost 5, with 22 bases in between. CDR3 bases: TGTGCCAGCAGCCTTAGGCTGAGCGGCCTCGGGAGAGATACGCAGTATTTT. It is translated as CASSLRLSGLGRDTQYF.

The chain joins TRBV19 to TRBJ1-3; D may be TRBD1 (6 bases). Germline CDR1 LNHDA, CDR2 SQIVND (reference sequence). The CDR3 extends over 14 amino acids. V dropped 9 bases and J dropped 0 bases, with 12 bases sitting between them. The CDR3 region has the DNA TGTGCCAGCGCGGACAGTTACTCTGGAAACACCATATATTTT. Its protein product is CASADSYSGNTIYF.

This chain uses TRBV2 with TRBJ1-5, with 8 bases that match TRBD1. The V and J ends lost 2 bases and 7 bases, in that order; junction bases with no gene match: 10. The germline gives CDR1 SNHLY, CDR2 FYNNEI. This CDR3 contains 16 residues. CDR3 residues: CASSELIRTGQQPQHF. CDR3 sequence (DNA): TGTGCCAGCAGTGAACTTATAAGGACAGGGCAGCAGCCCCAGCATTTT.

The chain employs TRBV20-1 and TRBJ1-2, with D maybe TRBD1 (5 bases). V dropped 3 bases and J dropped 0 bases, with 11 bases sitting between them. This CDR3 is built from 14 residues. Germline CDR1 DFQATT, CDR2 SNEGSKA (reference sequence). The CDR3 region is CSASNRLANYGYTF. The CDR3 DNA is TGCAGTGCTAGTAACAGGCTAGCTAACTATGGCTACACCTTC.

The chain is built from TRBV6-6 and TRBJ2-4; 8 bases match TRBD2. Germline trimming cut 7 bases from V and 9 bases from J; bases unmatched to any gene: 11. Germline V lookup: CDR1 MNHNY, CDR2 SVGAGI (reference sequence). This CDR3 contains 14 residues. CDR3 coding DNA: TGTGCCAGCACCTCGGGCGGGGGGCCGAGCATTCAGTACTTC. Amino acids: CASTSGGGPSIQYF.